Presented here are 29 T cell receptor beta chains from one specimen sequenced in a study of blood T cell repertoires in COVID-19. Some clones are missing from TCRdb's copy, which holds only in-frame ones; the method was immunoSEQ multiplex PCR. The sample lists about 40,000 clones, 85% occurring once. The sample was peripheral blood. The origin of the receptors is a man aged 45-60 years with active COVID-19.

The chain carries TRBV20-1 and TRBJ2-1, with 8 bases matching TRBD1. V lost 4 bases, J lost 16 bases, and 6 bases stayed unmatched. The germline V gene has CDR1 DFQATT and CDR2 SNEGSKA (reference sequence). The length of the CDR3 is 10 residues. As DNA, the CDR3 is TGCAGTGCTACTCGGGACAGGTCTTTCTTC. Translated: CSATRDRSFF.

The chain links TRBV6-2 or TRBV6-3 to TRBJ2-7, with 8 bases that match TRBD1. Germline V gene data show CDR1 as MNHEY and CDR2 as SVGEGT. J was trimmed by 7 bases and V by 2 bases; bases with no gene match: 7. CDR3 length: 14 residues. CDR3 sequence reads: CASSYRQGAREQYF. The CDR3 DNA follows: TGTGCCAGCAGTTACAGGCAGGGGGCGAGGGAGCAGTACTTC.

As DNA, the CDR3 is TGTGCCAGCAGCATCCGGACGGCGGGAACTGAAGCTTTCTTT. Its protein product is CASSIRTAGTEAFF. The chain employs TRBV11-3 and TRBJ1-1; D call uncertain. The CDR3 extends over 14 amino acids. Trimming took off 5 bases at V and 5 bases at J, with 15 bases between the two ends. CDR1 and CDR2 from the germline V gene are SGHNT and YENEEA.

The rearrangement uses TRBV2 and TRBJ2-2; tentatively, D is TRBD2 (5 bases). Germline assignment: CDR1 SNHLY and CDR2 FYNNEI. The CDR3 totals 17 residues. V lost 5 bases, J lost 2 bases, and 18 bases lay in between. CDR3 protein: CASSPLGSGSNTGELFF. DNA for the CDR3: TGTGCCAGCAGTCCACTAGGTTCGGGGAGCAACACCGGGGAGCTGTTTTTT.

The V and J genes are TRBV15 and TRBJ2-3; D uncertain. V was pared by 2 bases and J by 4 bases, with 16 bases between. This CDR3 comprises 16 residues. Per germline, CDR1 LNHNV and CDR2 YYDKDF (reference sequence). The CDR3 reads CATSRPFTGISDTQYF. The CDR3 coding sequence is TGTGCCACCAGCAGACCCTTTACGGGTATCTCAGATACGCAGTATTTT.

CDR3 nucleotide sequence: TGTGCCAGCAGCCAAGGACCGGGGGGGCCCGGGGAGCTGTTTTTT. Its protein is CASSQGPGGPGELFF. The genes are TRBV3-1 (or the pseudogene TRBV3-2) and TRBJ2-2; TRBD2 matches at 8 bases. There are 15 residues in the CDR3. Germline lookup yields CDR1 LGHDT and CDR2 YNNKEL (reference sequence). V trimming: 1 base; J trimming: 6 bases; junction bases outside the gene matches: 4.

The rearrangement joins TRBV7-9 to TRBJ2-3, with TRBD1 identical over 9 bases. Germline V gives CDR1 SEHNR, CDR2 FQNEAQ (reference sequence). This CDR3 has 14 residues. V was pared by 6 bases and J by 6 bases, with 7 bases of the junction left unmatched. CDR3 loop: CASSPGTGWDTQYF. DNA for the CDR3: TGTGCCAGCAGTCCCGGGACAGGGTGGGATACGCAGTATTTT.

V is TRBV18 and J is TRBJ2-7; 8 bases match TRBD2. The CDR3 contains 14 residues. Losses at the gene ends were 0 bases for V and 2 bases for J; bases not matched to a gene: 0. The germline V gene has CDR1 KGHSH and CDR2 LQKENI. The CDR3, as DNA: TGTGCCAGCTCACCACCTAGCGGGGCCTACGAGCAGTACTTC. It codes for CASSPPSGAYEQYF.

The CDR3 DNA is TGTGCCAGCAGCCCCGGGACAGCAAACACCGGGGAGCTGTTTTTT. This gives the protein CASSPGTANTGELFF. The rearrangement links TRBV16 to TRBJ2-2; 7 bases match TRBD1. CDR1 and CDR2 from the germline V gene are KGHSY and FQNENV. The CDR3 runs 15 residues. Unmatched junction bases numbered 4, after V lost 4 bases and J lost 2 bases.

V gene TRBV5-4 combines with J gene TRBJ1-1; D not resolved. The CDR3 has 14 residues. The V end was cut by 5 bases, the J end by 3 bases, with 14 bases between. The germline CDR1 and CDR2 sequences are SGHNT and YYREEE (reference sequence). CDR3 region: CASSDGVGYTEAFF. DNA for the CDR3: TGTGCCAGCAGTGACGGGGTAGGATACACTGAAGCTTTCTTT.

This chain joins TRBV23-1 and TRBJ2-1; D is uncertain. TRBV23-1 is an ORF; its function is uncertain. The CDR3 has 14 residues. Trimming removed 2 bases from V and 0 bases from J, with 5 bases in between. This CDR3 is CASSQRSSYNEQFF. In nucleotides, the CDR3 is TGCGCCAGCAGTCAAAGGAGCTCCTACAATGAGCAGTTCTTC.

CDR3 protein: CASSQGQGTEAFF. CDR3 bases: TGTGCCAGCAGCCAAGGACAGGGCACTGAAGCTTTCTTT. The rearrangement joins TRBV3-1 (or the pseudogene TRBV3-2) to TRBJ1-1, with 7 bases fitting TRBD1. The ends lost 1 base at V and 4 bases at J; junction bases unmatched: 0. Per germline, CDR1 LGHDT and CDR2 YNNKEL (reference sequence). This CDR3 comprises 13 residues.

V gene TRBV19 combines with J gene TRBJ2-2; 12 bases are a match to TRBD2. The CDR3 is 19 residues long. CDR1 is LNHDA, CDR2 SQIVND, per germline (reference sequence). Losses at the gene ends were 1 base for V and 6 bases for J; bases not matched to a gene: 12. This CDR3 reads CASSIAASGGASRAGELFF. The CDR3 DNA follows: TGTGCCAGTAGTATAGCGGCTAGCGGGGGGGCATCGCGGGCCGGGGAGCTGTTTTTT.

Only one count was recorded for this clone. This chain uses TRBV5-1 with TRBJ2-5, with 7 bases matching TRBD1. V trimming: 1 base; J trimming: 1 base; junction bases outside the gene matches: 7. The CDR3 sequence is 16 residues long. The germline V gene encodes CDR1 SGHRS and CDR2 YFSETQ. CDR3: CASSLSVGQAQETQYF. The CDR3 DNA follows: TGCGCCAGCAGCTTGAGTGTAGGACAGGCCCAAGAGACCCAGTACTTC.

V and J are TRBV6-2 or TRBV6-3 and TRBJ1-1, with D perhaps matching TRBD1 (5 bases). Germline V gene lookup returns CDR1 MNHEY and CDR2 SVGEGT. The CDR3 totals 17 residues. The ends were cut back, 4 bases at V and 1 base at J, with 19 bases in the middle. The CDR3 loop is CASSFPAVGRRNTEAFF. In DNA form, the CDR3 reads TGTGCCAGCAGTTTTCCAGCAGTGGGGCGGAGGAACACTGAAGCTTTCTTT.

This chain uses TRBV2 with TRBJ1-5; unclear D gene. Trimming took 6 bases from V and 3 from J, leaving 12 bases between them. The CDR3 loop spans 14 amino acids. CDR1 SNHLY and CDR2 FYNNEI come from the germline V gene. The CDR3 sequence: CASSPEGINQPQHF. The CDR3 DNA sequence: TGTGCCAGCAGCCCCGAGGGCATCAATCAGCCCCAGCATTTT.

This clone rates as medium-sized (0.01 to 0.1%). The V call is TRBV4-1, the J call TRBJ2-1; 8 bases agree with TRBD2. Losses at the gene ends were 4 bases for V and 6 bases for J; bases not matched to a gene: 26. The germline gives CDR1 MGHRA, CDR2 YSYEKL. This CDR3 spans 21 amino acids. CDR3 loop: CASSPERWSSGAQIPINEQFF. CDR3 nucleotide sequence: TGCGCCAGCAGCCCTGAGAGGTGGAGTAGCGGGGCCCAAATCCCCATCAATGAGCAGTTCTTC.

The rearrangement joins TRBV18 to TRBJ1-2, with a weak D call TRBD1 (5 bases). This CDR3 spans 15 amino acids. V was cut by 1 base and J by 3 bases, with 12 bases left in between. Looked up from germline, CDR1 is KGHSH and CDR2 is LQKENI. The CDR3 bases are TGTGCCAGCTCACCACAAAAAGGGGAGGACTATGGCTACACCTTC. Translated: CASSPQKGEDYGYTF.

DNA for the CDR3: TGTGCCAGCAGCTTCGCTGGACTTGACACAGATACGCAGTATTTT. This sequence encodes CASSFAGLDTDTQYF. The chain has TRBV5-8 and TRBJ2-3, with D perhaps TRBD2 (5 bases). The V gene's germline CDR1 is SGHTS and CDR2 YDEGEE. This CDR3 comprises 15 residues. The V gene lost 2 bases and the J gene lost 2 bases, with 12 bases spanning the gap.

The chain has TRBV7-2 and TRBJ2-5; D is uncertain. CDR3 length: 12 residues. The germline V gene has CDR1 SGHTA and CDR2 FQGNSA. Trimming removed 2 bases at V and 5 bases at J, with 6 bases between. CDR3 sequence reads: CASSLSSETQYF. The CDR3, as DNA: TGTGCCAGCAGCTTAAGTAGCGAGACCCAGTACTTC. Looking up the rest from reference TRBV7-2 and TRBJ2-5 gives the full variable domain: GAGVSQSPSNKVTEKGKDVELRCDPISGHTALYWYRQSLGQGLEFLIYFQGNSAPDKSGLPSDRFSAERTGGSVSTLTIQRTQQEDSAVYLCASSLSSETQYFGPGTRLLVL.

This chain joins TRBV19 and TRBJ1-5; 9 nucleotides agree with TRBD1. V trimming: 0 bases; J trimming: 9 bases; junction bases outside the gene matches: 6. Germline-derived CDR1 and CDR2 are LNHDA and SQIVND (reference sequence). This CDR3 comprises 15 residues. CDR3 sequence: CASSIDPGQGTPQHF. CDR3 nucleotide sequence: TGTGCCAGTAGTATAGATCCGGGACAGGGTACGCCCCAGCATTTT.

The gene calls are TRBV19 and TRBJ2-1, with 7 positions matching TRBD2. This CDR3 comprises 14 residues. CDR1 and CDR2 (germline): LNHDA, SQIVND (reference sequence). V was pared by 3 bases and J by 10 bases, with 9 bases of the junction left unmatched. The CDR3 sequence is CASSILTSSSEQFF. In nucleotides, the CDR3 is TGTGCCAGTAGTATTCTGACTAGCTCCAGCGAGCAGTTCTTC.

The CDR3 region is CASSNDRAHYEQYF. The CDR3 DNA reads TGTGCCAGTAGTAACGACAGGGCACACTACGAGCAGTACTTC. The chain has TRBV19 and TRBJ2-7; 7 nucleotides agree with TRBD1. The germline CDR1 and CDR2 sequences are LNHDA and SQIVND (reference sequence). With 4 bases clipped from V and 3 bases from J, the junction kept 6 bases outside the gene matches. CDR3 length: 14 amino acids.

The genes are TRBV6-4 and TRBJ2-2; D possibly corresponds to TRBD1 (7 bases). The CDR3 consists of 13 residues. Trimming removed 0 bases from V and 12 bases from J, with 11 bases in between. CDR1 and CDR2 (germline): MRHNA, SNTAGT. For the CDR3, the DNA is TGTGCCAGCAGTGACTCGGAGGGGGCCCAGCTGTTTTTT. This sequence encodes CASSDSEGAQLFF.

The J gene is TRBJ1-1, the V gene TRBV7-2; 8 nucleotides align to TRBD1. Germline CDR1 SGHTA, CDR2 FQGNSA. J was trimmed by 10 bases and V by 2 bases; bases with no gene match: 12. The CDR3 spans 15 residues. In DNA form, the CDR3 reads TGTGCCAGCAGCTTAAAGGAGGGGGGAGGGACAGGAGCTTTCTTT. Its protein product is CASSLKEGGGTGAFF. Variable domain in full (rest from reference TRBV7-2 and TRBJ1-1): GAGVSQSPSNKVTEKGKDVELRCDPISGHTALYWYRQSLGQGLEFLIYFQGNSAPDKSGLPSDRFSAERTGGSVSTLTIQRTQQEDSAVYLCASSLKEGGGTGAFFGQGTRLTVV.

The chain employs TRBV28 and TRBJ1-6; D might be TRBD1 (6 bases). The CDR3 totals 14 residues. V was pared by 3 bases and J by 3 bases, with 6 bases between. Per the germline V gene, CDR1 is MDHEN and CDR2 is SYDVKM. CDR3 loop: CASSLDSYNSPLHF. The CDR3 DNA follows: TGTGCCAGCAGTTTGGACAGCTATAATTCACCCCTCCACTTT.

V gene TRBV7-6 combines with J gene TRBJ2-7; 15 bases line up with TRBD2. Germline lookup yields CDR1 SGHVS and CDR2 FNYEAQ. V lost 1 base to trimming and J lost 2 bases; unmatched junction nucleotides: 0. This CDR3 has 16 amino acids. The CDR3 here is CASSLGTSGGAYEQYF. The CDR3 nucleotides read TGTGCCAGCAGCTTAGGGACTAGCGGGGGGGCCTACGAGCAGTACTTC. Full variable domain (outside the CDR3, taken from reference TRBV7-6 and TRBJ2-7): GAGVSQSPRYKVTKRGQDVALRCDPISGHVSLYWYRQALGQGPEFLTYFNYEAQQDKSGLPNDRFSAERPEGSISTLTIQRTEQRDSAMYRCASSLGTSGGAYEQYFGPGTRLTVT.

The rearrangement links TRBV10-3 to TRBJ1-6; 9 bases map to TRBD1. CDR1 ENHRY and CDR2 SYGVKD come from the germline V gene. The ends lost 10 bases at V and 7 bases at J; junction bases unmatched: 8. The CDR3 runs 14 residues. CDR3 in DNA: TGTGCCAGGGGGGACAGGGACTGGAATTCACCCCTCCACTTT. Its translation: CARGDRDWNSPLHF.

The chain links TRBV11-3 to TRBJ2-1, with 10 bases aligning to TRBD2. CDR1 is SGHNT and CDR2 is YENEEA in the germline V gene. Unmatched junction bases numbered 7, after V lost 1 base and J lost 4 bases. The CDR3 covers 17 residues. The CDR3 coding sequence is TGTGCCAGCAGCTTAGGGGCCCTAGCGGGGGTATACAATGAGCAGTTCTTC. This gives the protein CASSLGALAGVYNEQFF.